This is a list of T cell receptor beta chains from one sample in a study of Ad26.COV2.S vaccination and SARS-CoV-2 variants. The repertoire was sequenced with immunoSEQ multiplex PCR; TCRdb's copy has only in-frame clones and lacks some. Counted here are 380,000 or so clones, under 90% occurring once; the ten biggest clones make up about 7.4%. The specimen comprised peripheral blood, sampled in a trial of Ad26.COV2.S vaccine versus placebo. The source of these receptors is a person between 18 and 60 years old who received the Ad26.COV2.S COVID-19 vaccine or a placebo. Each CDR3 is given with its conserved first and last residue. A D gene is named only where the DNA matches it firmly. Expanded clones are given a class, and other clones once, few, many or no size at all.

d_call	v_call	j_call	clone_size	cdr3_nt	cdr3_aa
.	TRBV18	TRBJ1-4	.	TGTGCCAGCCGCAAAGGAGGGGCGTTTGATGAAAAACTGTTTTTT	CASRKGGAFDEKLFF
.	TRBV13	TRBJ1-6	.	TGTGCCAGCAGCTCAAGAAGGGGGACTATATCACCCCTCCACTTT	CASSSRRGTISPLHF
.	TRBV30	TRBJ1-2	.	TGTGCCTGGAGTGTAGGGGCTAACTATGGCTACACCTTC	CAWSVGANYGYTF
.	TRBV11-2	TRBJ1-2	.	TGTGCCAGCAGCCCGGGGGGAGTTGGCTACACCTTC	CASSPGGVGYTF
TRBD2	TRBV29-1	TRBJ2-5	.	TGCAGCGTTGAACTAGCGGGAACAGAGACCCAGTACTTC	CSVELAGTETQYF
TRBD1	TRBV4-1	TRBJ2-7	.	TGCGCCAGCAGCCCCTGGGACAGGCCCTACGAGCAGTACTTC	CASSPWDRPYEQYF
.	TRBV19	TRBJ1-4	.	TGTGCCAGTAGTTTCCAGGTGGACGAAAAACTGTTTTTT	CASSFQVDEKLFF
.	TRBV11-2	TRBJ2-3	.	TGTGCCAGCAGCTTAGCGTCCCCAGATACGCAGTATTTT	CASSLASPDTQYF
TRBD1	TRBV11-2	TRBJ2-7	.	TGTGCCAGCAGCCCCCGACAGGGGGCCTACGAGCAGTACTTC	CASSPRQGAYEQYF
.	TRBV2	TRBJ1-6	.	TGTGCCAGCAGTATGACAGGCGAACCCCTCCACTTT	CASSMTGEPLHF
TRBD1	TRBV7-9	TRBJ1-5	.	TGTGCCAGCAGCTTCACAGGGGGCTGGGGTCAGCCCCAGCATTTT	CASSFTGGWGQPQHF
.	TRBV18	TRBJ1-2	.	TGTGCCAGCTCACCACGTGGGGATGCCTATGGCTACACCTTC	CASSPRGDAYGYTF
.	TRBV21-1	TRBJ1-5	medium-sized	TGTGCCAGCAGCGTCAACGGGGAGCATCAGCCCCAGCATTTT	CASSVNGEHQPQHF
TRBD1	TRBV25-1	TRBJ2-2	.	TGTGCCAGCGCAGGGGGACAGGCGAACACCGGGGAGCTGTTTTTT	CASAGGQANTGELFF
.	TRBV24-1	TRBJ2-6	once	TGTGCCACCAGTAGGAGTTGGGCCCCTGGGGCCAACGTCCTGACTTTC	CATSRSWAPGANVLTF
TRBD2	TRBV18	TRBJ2-5	.	TGTGCCAGCTCACCACGGACTAGCGGGGGGGCAGAGACCCAGTACTTC	CASSPRTSGGAETQYF
.	TRBV10-2	TRBJ1-5	few	TGCGCCAGACCCCCCCAGCATTTT	CARPPQHF
TRBD1	TRBV6-5	TRBJ1-4	.	TGTGCCAGCAGTCCACAGGGGGCGGATGAAAAACTGTTTTTT	CASSPQGADEKLFF
.	TRBV6-5	TRBJ2-1	.	TGTGCCAGCAGTTACTCGACGACCTCTCAGCAGTTCTTC	CASSYSTTSQQFF
TRBD1	TRBV24-1	TRBJ2-4	.	TGTGCCACCAGTGATTCCTCCGGGCGACAGGGAAGTCAGTACTTC	CATSDSSGRQGSQYF
.	TRBV7-9	TRBJ1-2	once	TGTGCCAGCAGCTCTCTTAAGGGTGCTAACTATGGCTACACCTTC	CASSSLKGANYGYTF
TRBD1	TRBV5-4	TRBJ1-1	few	TGTGCCAGCAGCCCGAGCCCAGGGGGAAGCATGAACACTGAAGCTTTCTTT	CASSPSPGGSMNTEAFF
.	TRBV30	TRBJ2-3	.	TGTGCCTGGAGTGTAAGGTTCGGAGGGATCACCACAGATACGCAGTATTTT	CAWSVRFGGITTDTQYF
.	TRBV6-5	TRBJ2-4	.	TGTGCCAGCAGTTATAGAGGGGCGGTAGCCAAAAACATTCAGTACTTC	CASSYRGAVAKNIQYF
TRBD1	TRBV7-9	TRBJ2-7	.	TGTGCCAGCAGCTTCGGGACAGGGAAAAACTCCTACGAGCAGTACTTC	CASSFGTGKNSYEQYF
.	TRBV6-5	TRBJ1-3	.	TGTGCCAGCAGTTTGAGTCCGGCCTCTGGAAACACCATATATTTT	CASSLSPASGNTIYF
.	TRBV25-1	TRBJ2-7	.	TGTGCCAGCAGTGATCAAGGGCCCTACGAGCAGTACTTC	CASSDQGPYEQYF
.	TRBV18	TRBJ1-2	.	TGTGCCAGCTCACCACCGGGGAACTATGGCTACACCTTC	CASSPPGNYGYTF
.	TRBV12-5	TRBJ1-5	.	TGTGCTAGTGGTTCGATGACAGTCTTTAGCAATCAGCCCCAGCATTTT	CASGSMTVFSNQPQHF
TRBD1	TRBV5-5	TRBJ1-2	.	TGTGCCAGCAGCTTAGGACAGGACTCCCCCATCTATGGCTACACCTTC	CASSLGQDSPIYGYTF
TRBD1	TRBV7-8	TRBJ2-1	.	TGTGCCAGCAGCTTAGTAGGGGGCAGGGTCAATGAGCAGTTCTTC	CASSLVGGRVNEQFF
.	TRBV6-5	TRBJ2-5	.	TGTGCCAGCAGTTACTCCGGGGACGGTGGGACCCAGTACTTC	CASSYSGDGGTQYF
.	TRBV3-1/TRBV3-2	TRBJ2-7	.	TGTGCCAGCAGCCAAGGGGGAGTCTACGAGCAGTACTTC	CASSQGGVYEQYF
TRBD2	TRBV4-2	TRBJ2-7	.	TGTGCCAGCAGCCAAGATTGGATCGGGGGGTCTTCCGAGCAGTACTTC	CASSQDWIGGSSEQYF
TRBD2	TRBV7-8	TRBJ2-5	once	TGTGCCAGCAGCCGACTAGCGGGGGCGGAGACCCAGTACTTC	CASSRLAGAETQYF
.	TRBV7-9	TRBJ2-7	.	TGTGCCAGCAGGTTAGGGGGCGAGCAGTACTTC	CASRLGGEQYF
TRBD2	TRBV4-2	TRBJ2-1	.	TGTGCCAGCAGCCTTAACACGGGGGGAACCTACAATGAGCAGTTCTTC	CASSLNTGGTYNEQFF
.	TRBV18	TRBJ1-2	.	TGTGCCAGCTCACCACGGGGCGCAAGGAATAACTATGGCTACACCTTC	CASSPRGARNNYGYTF
.	TRBV6-5	TRBJ1-3	few	TGTGCCAGCAGGTCTATAGTTGCTGGAAACACCATATATTTT	CASRSIVAGNTIYF
TRBD1	TRBV5-1	TRBJ1-3	few	TGCGCCAGCAGCCTGGGACAGGGGACGATTGGAAACACCATATATTTT	CASSLGQGTIGNTIYF
TRBD1	TRBV7-9	TRBJ1-1	.	TGTGCCAGCAGCTTTACAGGGGTGAACACTGAAGCTTTCTTT	CASSFTGVNTEAFF
.	TRBV24-1	TRBJ2-1	.	TGTGCCACCAGTGAGGGGGGGGCCGGGTACAATGAGCAGTTCTTC	CATSEGGAGYNEQFF
.	TRBV2	TRBJ1-5	.	TGTGCCAGCAGTGGCCAGGGATTTAGCAATCAGCCCCAGCATTTT	CASSGQGFSNQPQHF
TRBD1	TRBV24-1	TRBJ2-5	.	TGTGCCACCAGTGATTCCGCCGAGGGTGGACAGGAGGCCCAGTACTTC	CATSDSAEGGQEAQYF
.	TRBV7-8	TRBJ1-1	.	TGTGCCAGCAGCTATCAAGGAGGCACTGAAGCTTTCTTT	CASSYQGGTEAFF
.	TRBV6-2/TRBV6-3	TRBJ1-3	.	TGTGCCAGCAGTTGGCGTTTGGAGCGTAACGACATATATTTT	CASSWRLERNDIYF
.	TRBV5-6	TRBJ2-6	.	TGTGCCAGCAGTTCCGGGATTGGGGCCAACGTCCTGACTTTC	CASSSGIGANVLTF
TRBD2	TRBV29-1	TRBJ2-3	few	TGCAGCGTTGGACTAGCGGCCACAGATACGCAGTATTTT	CSVGLAATDTQYF
.	TRBV24-1	TRBJ2-2	once	TGTGCCACCAGCAGGAGGGCCAACACCGGGGAGCTGTTTTTT	CATSRRANTGELFF
TRBD1	TRBV11-2	TRBJ2-5	.	TGTGCCAGCAGCCCTTGGACAGGAAAAGAGACCCAGTACTTC	CASSPWTGKETQYF
.	TRBV5-1	TRBJ1-1	.	TGCGCCAGCAGCTTTTTAATACAGGGTCGAACTGAAGCTTTCTTT	CASSFLIQGRTEAFF
.	TRBV6-1	TRBJ2-7	.	TGTGCCAGCAGTGAATCTGGACTTTTCTACGAGCAGTACTTC	CASSESGLFYEQYF
TRBD2	TRBV2	TRBJ2-5	.	TGTGCCAGCAGCGCGGGACTAGCGGGGAGGGAGACCCAGTACTTC	CASSAGLAGRETQYF
.	TRBV19	TRBJ1-2	.	TGTGCCAGTAGTATTTGGGGTTTTGGTGGCTACACCTTC	CASSIWGFGGYTF
.	TRBV7-9	TRBJ2-7	.	TGTGCCAGCAGCTCCGCCCGGACAGACGAGCAGTACTTC	CASSSARTDEQYF
TRBD2	TRBV6-2/TRBV6-3	TRBJ2-7	.	TGTGCCAGCAGCCACCCCAGCGGGGGGGCCTACGAGCAGTACTTC	CASSHPSGGAYEQYF